The 3 T cell receptor beta chains reported below all come from one sample, sequenced in a study of cytomegalovirus exposure and HLA in healthy donors. Researchers ran the PCR with 60 Vbeta and 13 Jbeta primers. Generated by immunoSEQ multiplex PCR, the TCRdb table keeps only in-frame clones and is missing some. The profile shows more than 150,000 clones, roughly four fifths of them singletons. What was sequenced was PBMCs. These TCRs come from a man younger than 35 in good health and CMV-seronegative.

To note about this clone: Other DNA sequences of this sample code for an identical CDR3. This chain uses TRBV9 with TRBJ2-3; D is perhaps TRBD2 (6 bases). The germline CDR1 and CDR2 sequences are SGDLS and YYNGEE. Trimming removed 4 bases at V and 0 bases at J, with 12 bases between. The CDR3 runs 15 residues. The CDR3: CASSPRGTSTDTQYF. The CDR3 nucleotides are TGTGCCAGCAGCCCCCGGGGGACTAGCACAGATACGCAGTATTTT.

The genes are TRBV7-9 and TRBJ2-6, with D perhaps TRBD1 (7 bases). Germline V lookup: CDR1 SEHNR, CDR2 FQNEAQ (reference sequence). Between the trimmed V and J ends, which lost 2 bases and 4 bases, there was a span of 18 bases. This CDR3 is built from 18 residues. The CDR3: CASSLTQGDFLGANVLTF. The CDR3 DNA sequence: TGTGCCAGCAGCTTAACGCAGGGGGACTTCTTGGGGGCCAACGTCCTGACTTTC.

This clone has only one observation. At one boundary the junction diverges from the germline segment, which might be a read error. The chain recombines TRBV7-9 with TRBJ1-1; D remains unclear. The CDR3 is 12 amino acids. Per the germline V gene, CDR1 is SEHNR and CDR2 is FQNEAQ (reference sequence). CDR3 sequence: CSSSLGGPEAFF. The CDR3 nucleotides are TGTTCCAGCAGCCTTGGAGGGCCTGAAGCTTTCTTT. Filled out from reference TRBV7-9 and TRBJ1-1, the complete variable domain reads DTGVSQNPRHKITKRGQNVTFRCDPISEHNRLYWYRQTLGQGPEFLTYFQNEAQLEKSRLLSDRFSAERPKGSFSTLEIQRTEQGDSAMYLCSSSLGGPEAFFGQGTRLTVV.